This TCR beta chain appears in the sequencing data of a study of blood T cell repertoires in COVID-19. Generated by immunoSEQ multiplex PCR, the TCRdb table keeps only in-frame clones and is missing some. The sample lists hundreds of thousands of clones, about nine tenths occurring once. The CDR3 consists of 13 residues. CDR1 SGHRS and CDR2 YFSETQ come from the germline V gene. V lost 1 base, J lost 8 bases, and 12 bases lay in between. This TCR came from a man between 40 and 49 years old who had recovered from COVID-19. The sample consisted of PBMCs or T cells enriched from blood (not recorded which). J is TRBJ1-2 and V is TRBV5-1; possibly TRBD1 for D (5 bases). The CDR3 DNA is TGCGCCAGCAGCTTGCGGGGGGAGGGAGGCTACACCTTC. It is translated as CASSLRGEGGYTF.